Presented here are 22 T cell receptor beta chains from one specimen sequenced in a study of type 1 and type 2 diabetes patients. Genomic DNA was the PCR template. Multiplex PCR with 30 forward and 13 reverse primers amplified the TCR beta CDR3. In TCRdb, the multiplex PCR reads were re-called with MiXCR into one record per CDR3 protein. The sample has fewer than 300,000 distinct CDR3 sequences, over 45% seen once; the top ten hold roughly 13%. Sequencing was carried out using peripheral blood mononuclear cells (PBMCs). These receptor sequences come from a man aged 18 to 29 with type 2 diabetes.

J is TRBJ2-5 and V is TRBV10-3; the D is unclear. V was trimmed by 4 bases and J by 7 bases, leaving 10 bases between them. The CDR3 sequence is 12 residues long. Per the germline V gene, CDR1 is ENHRY and CDR2 is SYGVKD. The CDR3 is CAISVDIRTQYF. The CDR3 bases are TGTGCCATCAGTGTTGACATCCGGACCCAGTACTTC.

The chain joins TRBV15 to TRBJ2-5; D is perhaps TRBD2 (6 bases). V lost 1 base and J 4 bases, leaving 16 bases between the germline ends. Germline V gene lookup returns CDR1 LNHNV and CDR2 YYDKDF (reference sequence). CDR3 size: 16 residues. This CDR3 reads CATSRGLAGRVETQYF. As DNA, the CDR3 is TGTGCCACCAGCAGAGGATTGGCGGGAAGGGTAGAGACCCAGTACTTC.

Notes on this clonotype: A much larger clone lies a single base off, so this may be a read error. The V and J genes are TRBV7-9 and TRBJ2-7; the match to TRBD2 covers 7 bases. Germline loops: CDR1 SEHNR, CDR2 FQNEAQ (reference sequence). The CDR3 extends over 16 amino acids. The CDR3 is CASSLDGRGSYYEQHF. The CDR3 DNA sequence: TGTGCCAGCAGCTTGGACGGGCGGGGGAGCTACTACGAGCAGCACTTC. Using reference TRBV7-9 and TRBJ2-7 for the parts outside the CDR3, the full variable domain is DTGVSQNPRHKITKRGQNVTFRCDPISEHNRLYWYRQTLGQGPEFLTYFQNEAQLEKSRLLSDRFSAERPKGSFSTLEIQRTEQGDSAMYLCASSLDGRGSYYEQHFGPGTRLTVT.

The chain recombines TRBV20-1 with TRBJ1-4; 11 bases line up with TRBD1. The germline CDR1 and CDR2 sequences are DFQATT and SNEGSKA (reference sequence). The CDR3 consists of 17 residues. J lost 0 bases, V lost 3 bases, and 6 bases had no gene match. This chain's CDR3 is CSASNGQGAPTNEKLFF. In DNA, the CDR3 is TGCAGTGCTAGTAACGGACAGGGGGCTCCAACTAATGAAAAACTGTTTTTT.

This clonotype has only a few counts. The CDR3 loop reads CASSSGTGAVYEQFF. The CDR3 region has the DNA TGTGCCAGCAGCTCCGGGACAGGGGCGGTCTATGAGCAGTTCTTC. V and J are TRBV2 and TRBJ2-1, with TRBD1 matching over 10 bases. The CDR3 is made up of 15 amino acids. Germline lookup yields CDR1 SNHLY and CDR2 FYNNEI. J gave up 8 bases and V 6 bases, and 10 bases lay outside the gene matches.

The chain links TRBV7-2 to TRBJ1-1, with D perhaps matching TRBD1 (6 bases). The V gene's germline CDR1 is SGHTA and CDR2 FQGNSA. V was trimmed by 5 bases and J by 4 bases, leaving 17 bases between them. This CDR3 comprises 15 residues. CDR3 sequence: CASSVYRDPATEAFF. Written as DNA, the CDR3 is TGTGCCAGCAGCGTTTACAGGGACCCTGCCACTGAAGCTTTCTTT.

This clonotype was detected only a few times. The CDR3 spells CASSLEREITYEQYF. In DNA, the CDR3 is TGTGCCAGCAGCTTAGAGCGGGAGATCACCTACGAGCAGTACTTC. The chain is built from TRBV7-9 and TRBJ2-7, with 8 bases fitting TRBD2. The CDR3 spans 15 residues. Germline-derived CDR1 and CDR2 are SEHNR and FQNEAQ (reference sequence). With V trimmed by 1 base and J by 2 bases, 4 bases remained unmatched. Variable domain in full (rest from reference TRBV7-9 and TRBJ2-7): DTGVSQNPRHKITKRGQNVTFRCDPISEHNRLYWYRQTLGQGPEFLTYFQNEAQLEKSRLLSDRFSAERPKGSFSTLEIQRTEQGDSAMYLCASSLEREITYEQYFGPGTRLTVT.

The chain employs TRBV27 and TRBJ2-7; D not resolved. The CDR3 is 13 amino acids. Germline V lookup: CDR1 MNHEY, CDR2 SMNVEV (reference sequence). The V end was cut by 2 bases, the J end by 1 base, with 6 bases between. This chain's CDR3 is CASSLKQSYEQYF. The CDR3 DNA reads as TGTGCCAGCAGTTTAAAGCAGTCCTACGAGCAGTACTTC.

This clonotype was observed a few times. The V gene is TRBV19, the J gene TRBJ2-2; D not certain. The CDR3 runs 11 residues. The germline V and J ends were trimmed by 6 bases and 9 bases, with 8 bases remaining between them. CDR1 and CDR2 from the germline V gene are LNHDA and SQIVND (reference sequence). CDR3 residues: CASRSPRELFF. The DNA for the CDR3 is TGTGCCAGTAGGTCCCCGCGGGAGCTGTTTTTT.

The chain employs TRBV30 and TRBJ1-5; no reliable D call. The CDR3 is 16 amino acids. CDR1 and CDR2 from the germline V gene are GTSNPN and SVGIG (reference sequence). V was clipped by 3 bases and J by 2 bases, with 17 bases between them. CDR3: CAWSAGSRAGNQPQHF. The CDR3 DNA is TGTGCCTGGAGCGCGGGGTCGAGAGCAGGCAATCAGCCCCAGCATTTT.

This clonotype was observed a single time. The junction shows a germline mismatch at one end, possibly a read error. The chain links TRBV7-2 to TRBJ2-5; 11 bases are shared with TRBD1. The CDR3 runs 16 residues. The germline CDR1 and CDR2 sequences are SGHTA and FQGNSA. The CDR3 nucleotides are TGCGCCAGCAGCCGAGGGGGGGACAGGGGGAGGGAGACCCAGTACTTC. It encodes CASSRGGDRGRETQYF.

The chain couples TRBV12-3 or TRBV12-4 to TRBJ2-2; D is ambiguous. CDR3 size: 14 residues. V lost 4 bases and J 1 base, leaving 7 bases between the germline ends. In DNA form, the CDR3 reads TGTGCCAGCAGTTCGGGTTGGAACACCGGGGAGCTGTTTTTT. The encoded protein is CASSSGWNTGELFF.

V gene TRBV19 combines with J gene TRBJ2-1; D possibly corresponds to TRBD2 (6 bases). Per the germline V gene, CDR1 is LNHDA and CDR2 is SQIVND (reference sequence). The CDR3 covers 14 residues. Trimming shortened V by 5 bases and J by 8 bases, and 16 bases separated the two germline ends. Here the CDR3 reads CASSGLTAYDEQFF. In DNA form, the CDR3 reads TGTGCCAGTAGTGGACTAACGGCTTACGATGAGCAGTTCTTC.

Turning to this clonotype: A much larger clone differs by one base, so this may be a read error. The CDR3 does not close with the conserved phenylalanine or tryptophan, likely indicating a read error. It is unclear where the CDR3 begins or ends on the DNA, so no DNA is shown, and the CDR3 is as TCRdb lists it. The chain links TRBV2 to TRBJ2-6; the D call of TRBD1 is as the table states it, not checked on the DNA. The CDR3 has 11 residues if both end residues are counted. Germline lookup yields CDR1 SNHLY and CDR2 FYNNEI. The CDR3 loop is CASSLGLGRLI.

There are a few counts of this clonotype. The chain combines TRBV7-2 with TRBJ1-1, with D unresolved. Germline V gene lookup returns CDR1 SGHTA and CDR2 FQGNSA. The V and J ends lost 1 base and 0 bases respectively, with 3 bases between them. CDR3 size: 13 residues. CDR3 sequence: CASSLDMNTEAFF. The CDR3 nucleotides read TGTGCCAGCAGCTTAGATATGAACACTGAAGCTTTCTTT.

The rearrangement joins TRBV5-1 to TRBJ2-1; 13 bases match TRBD2. Germline V gives CDR1 SGHRS, CDR2 YFSETQ. This CDR3 is 22 amino acids long. The V segment lost 4 bases and the J segment 0 bases; nucleotides outside the gene matches: 19. Here the CDR3 DNA reads TGCGCCAGCAGCCCCATCTCACAGGGACTAGCGGGACCTCTAAGCTCCTACAATGAGCAGTTCTTC. Translating it yields CASSPISQGLAGPLSSYNEQFF.

In this sample, this clonotype turned up a few times. V is TRBV4-3 and J is TRBJ2-5, with 12 bases fitting TRBD1. The CDR3 sequence is 16 residues long. V dropped 1 base and J dropped 2; count of bases not matched to a gene: 2. Germline lookup yields CDR1 LGHNA and CDR2 YSLEER. CDR3 loop: CASSQGDRGPQETQYF. In nucleotides, the CDR3 is TGCGCCAGCAGCCAAGGGGACAGGGGGCCGCAAGAGACCCAGTACTTC.

This chain joins TRBV13 and TRBJ1-2, with 8 bases aligning to TRBD1. In germline, CDR1 is PRHDT, CDR2 FYEKMQ (reference sequence). This CDR3 is built from 13 residues. V lost 5 bases, J lost 4 bases, and 3 bases stayed unmatched. Here the CDR3 reads CASSRQGLYGYTF. CDR3 bases: TGTGCCAGCAGCCGACAGGGGCTCTATGGCTACACCTTC.

In regard to this clonotype: The junction does not match germline at one end; this may be a read error. The gene calls are TRBV7-2 and TRBJ2-3; 7 bases line up with TRBD1. Germline CDR1 and CDR2: SGHTA and FQGNSA. The length of the CDR3 is 16 residues. The CDR3 region is CASSLASGTGTDTQYF. In nucleotides, the CDR3 is TGCGCCAGCAGCTTAGCATCCGGGACAGGCACAGATACGCAGTATTTT. Filled out from reference TRBV7-2 and TRBJ2-3, the complete variable domain reads GAGVSQSPSNKVTEKGKDVELRCDPISGHTALYWYRQSLGQGLEFLIYFQGNSAPDKSGLPSDRFSAERTGGSVSTLTIQRTQQEDSAVYLCASSLASGTGTDTQYFGPGTRLTVL.

There are many counts of this clonotype. This chain connects TRBV7-2 to TRBJ2-6; possible D gene TRBD2, 6 bases. Germline lookup yields CDR1 SGHTA and CDR2 FQGNSA. CDR3 length: 13 residues. Here the CDR3 reads CANRGSGANVLTF. DNA of the CDR3: TGTGCTAACCGGGGGTCTGGGGCCAACGTCCTGACTTTC.

V gene TRBV7-2 combines with J gene TRBJ1-5; D is possibly TRBD1 (5 bases). The germline V gene has CDR1 SGHTA and CDR2 FQGNSA. The V gene lost 1 base and the J gene lost 5 bases, with 9 bases spanning the gap. The CDR3 covers 14 residues. CDR3 sequence (DNA): TGTGCCAGCAGCTTAGGGTCAGGGTATCAGCCCCAGCATTTT. Translating gives CASSLGSGYQPQHF.

The chain is built from TRBV20-1 and TRBJ2-7; 12 bases are a match to TRBD2. CDR1 is DFQATT, CDR2 SNEGSKA, per germline (reference sequence). The CDR3 loop spans 14 amino acids. V was pared by 3 bases and J by 4 bases, with 4 bases of the junction left unmatched. The CDR3 DNA follows: TGCAGTGCTAGGTCTAGCGGGAGGGTGTACGAGCAGTACTTC. This codes for CSARSSGRVYEQYF.